This T cell receptor beta chain originates from a study of CXCR3-negative and CXCR3-positive naive CD8 T cells (dated by TCRdb to between 2018 and 2021). Turning to the overall study: Approximately 140 million TRB reads were obtained in total, roughly 1.5 +/- 0.3 million reads per library. The TRBV-TRBJ cluster analysis covered naive subsets from roughly five donors and memory cells from 3 donors. Data from about 12 donors, pooled across two independent experiments, went into the diversity and physicochemical repertoire analyses. General conclusions and limits of the study: Because surface CD5, which has been linked to self-reactivity in mice, was comparable between naive subsets, TCR interaction strength was also inferred from TRB CDR3 physicochemical properties. Repertoire diversity was comparably high in both naive subsets but much lower in memory CD8+ T cells. Similar TRBV-TRBJ usage was shown by naive CXCR3-negative and CXCR3-positive cells from the same donor, whereas distinct patterns were shown by memory cells. Because CXCR3 expression was partially decreased after cryopreservation, freshly isolated PBMCs were used for most assays. TRB CDR3s from CXCR3-positive naive cells showed higher hydrophobicity (lower Kidera factor 4), lower energy, and higher strength and volume indices than CXCR3-negative naive cells.

For each CD8+ T cell subset, flow sorting was done in triplicate, and some 300,000 cells per subset went directly into RLT lysis buffer. To keep memory contaminants out, a stringent definition of naive CD8+ T cells was applied: CD45RO-CCR7+CD27+CD95-. Standard density gradient centrifugation was used to isolate peripheral blood mononuclear cells from buffy coats. A FACSAria III was used to flow-sort naive CXCR3-negative and CXCR3-positive CD8+ T cells. An RNeasy Mini Kit was used to extract total RNA from the sorted cells. Remarks on this clonotype: Its antigen is currently not known.

The germline V gene sets CDR1 to SGHDT and CDR2 to YYEEEE. Reading from cysteine to phenylalanine, the CDR3 counts 13 amino acids. DNA is not on record. The listed sequencing device is NextSeq 550. The Human TCR Profiling Kit (MiLaboratory) was used to prepare UMI-labeled 5' RACE TRB cDNA libraries. cDNA synthesis used the entire amount of extracted RNA, and PCR amplification then used the entire amount of cDNA produced. The libraries were made side by side, with each library going through the same number of PCR cycles. Processing in the source paper ran as follows. With a minimum of two reads required per UMI, MIGEC and MiXCR pulled out about 54,000 +/- 9,700 unique UMI-labeled TRB cDNA molecules from each library. An average of roughly 40,000 +/- 10,000 functional in-frame TRB CDR3 nucleotide clonotypes without stop codons was found per library. After each sample was downsampled to 5000 UMI-labeled TRB molecules, VDJtools was used to calculate diversity metrics such as normalized Shannon-Wiener and Chao1. For the central five CDR3 residues, VDJtools calculated physicochemical properties weighted by clonotype size, namely interaction energy, strength, volume and Kidera factor 4. Once TCRdb had reprocessed the reads, it stored one entry per CDR3 protein sequence and supplied no DNA. The V and J calls come from TCRdb's annotation, not from the publication. The sample table includes about 92,000 distinct CDR3 sequences. 1.5% to 2% of the sample comes from the top ten.

Sequenced: naive CXCR3- CD8+ T cells from blood. Taken with the paper, the label for cell subset or site translates to: CD45RO-CCR7+CD27+CD95- naive CD8+ T cells lacking CXCR3 (TNR3-). This clonotype was obtained from a human donor in good health. Some clones in this sample may be carry-over from other donors' samples. The chain couples TRBV5-6 to TRBJ2-2. The CDR3 sequence is CASSVGGTGELFF.